This T cell receptor (beta chain) was profiled in a study of cytomegalovirus exposure and HLA in healthy donors. The V end was cut by 4 bases, the J end by 2 bases, with 14 bases between. The CDR3 runs to 15 residues. CDR1 is SGHDT and CDR2 is YYEEEE in the germline V gene. Primers: 60 Vbeta forward and 13 Jbeta reverse. The repertoire was sequenced with immunoSEQ multiplex PCR; TCRdb's copy has only in-frame clones and lacks some. The sample contains around 130,000 clones, roughly two thirds of which appear only once. This TCR was recovered from a man under 40 in good health and CMV-seropositive. The sequencing input was PBMCs. V and J are TRBV5-6 and TRBJ2-3; a weak D match, TRBD1 (5 bases). The DNA of the CDR3 is TGTGCCAGCAGCCCCCTCCGACAGAACACAGATACGCAGTATTTT. Amino acid sequence: CASSPLRQNTDTQYF. The entire variable domain, with the rest obtained from reference TRBV5-6 and TRBJ2-3, is as follows: DAGVTQSPTHLIKTRGQQVTLRCSPKSGHDTVSWYQQALGQGPQFIFQYYEEEERQRGNFPDRFSGHQFPNYSSELNVNALLLGDSALYLCASSPLRQNTDTQYFGPGTRLTVL.